The 27 T cell receptor beta chains in this list originate from one sample, sequenced in a study of CD8 T cells in ankylosing spondylitis. TCRdb itself ran the 5' RACE reads through MiXCR, one entry per CDR3 protein. This table holds some 250,000 distinct CDR3 sequences, approximately 9% found once. Sequencing was carried out using blood, either unsorted or a sorted T cell fraction (not recorded which). Receptor source: a male donor with ankylosing spondylitis or in good health (not recorded which).

A word on this clonotype: Given a much more abundant clone one base away, this may be a read error. The chain joins TRBV27 to TRBJ1-6; D may be TRBD1 (6 bases). From germline, CDR1 is MNHEY and CDR2 SMNVEV (reference sequence). The CDR3 loop spans 13 amino acids. V was shortened by 7 bases and J by 7 bases, with 11 bases between the two germline ends. The CDR3 here is CASNHDRNSPLHF. CDR3 sequence (DNA): TGTGCCAGCAATCACGACAGGAATTCACCCCTCCACTTT.

This clonotype was recorded many times. This chain connects TRBV18 to TRBJ1-4, with D perhaps TRBD1 (5 bases). In germline, CDR1 is KGHSH, CDR2 LQKENI. The CDR3 runs 16 residues. V was pared by 2 bases and J by 4 bases, with 14 bases between. The CDR3 here is CASSPWGPDLNEKLFF. CDR3 coding DNA: TGTGCCAGCTCACCATGGGGCCCGGATCTTAATGAAAAACTGTTTTTT.

This clonotype was counted at least ten times. DNA of the CDR3: TGCAGTGCTAGAGACAGGGACTGGCCCTACGAGCAGTACTTC. This sequence encodes CSARDRDWPYEQYF. This chain links TRBV20-1 with TRBJ2-7, with D perhaps matching TRBD2 (6 bases). The germline V gene encodes CDR1 DFQATT and CDR2 SNEGSKA (reference sequence). V was trimmed by 0 bases and J by 2 bases, leaving 11 bases between them. The length of the CDR3 is 14 residues.

Ten or more counts support this clonotype. The chain carries TRBV12-3 or TRBV12-4 and TRBJ2-1; D ambiguous. The CDR3 sequence is 14 residues long. V lost 5 bases and J lost 6, with 14 bases in between. CDR3 DNA: TGTGCCAGCAGTGTAGACTCCCCAATCAATGAGCAGTTCTTC. It specifies CASSVDSPINEQFF.

The CDR3 reads CASSGLAVIYEQYF. The CDR3 bases are TGTGCCAGCAGCGGACTAGCGGTGATTTACGAGCAGTACTTC. The chain uses TRBV2 and TRBJ2-7, with 10 nucleotides matching TRBD2. V was clipped by 6 bases and J by 4 bases; unmatched bases: 6. Germline CDR1 and CDR2: SNHLY and FYNNEI. This CDR3 is built from 14 residues. Drawing the rest from reference TRBV2 and TRBJ2-7, the complete variable domain is EPEVTQTPSHQVTQMGQEVILRCVPISNHLYFYWYRQILGQKVEFLVSFYNNEISEKSEIFDDQFSVERPDGSNFTLKIRSTKLEDSAMYFCASSGLAVIYEQYFGPGTRLTVT.

Ten or more counts support this clonotype. The rearrangement joins TRBV5-1 to TRBJ1-2; D gene unclear. Germline CDR1 SGHRS, CDR2 YFSETQ. V was cut by 0 bases and J by 6 bases, with 15 bases left in between. The CDR3 totals 15 residues. CDR3 bases: TGCGCCAGCAGCTTGGCCCCCCACGACAAGGATGGCTACACCTTC. Encoded protein: CASSLAPHDKDGYTF.

This clonotype was observed at least ten times. The chain couples TRBV5-1 to TRBJ1-4, with TRBD1 as a possible D gene (5 bases). The germline CDR1 and CDR2 sequences are SGHRS and YFSETQ. The CDR3 has 14 amino acids. Trimming shortened V by 0 bases and J by 7 bases, and 10 bases separated the two germline ends. The CDR3 region is CASSLEGRGEKLFF. In DNA, the CDR3 is TGCGCCAGCAGCTTGGAGGGACGAGGTGAAAAACTGTTTTTT.

The V and J genes are TRBV5-4 and TRBJ2-3; D possibly corresponds to TRBD1 (5 bases). The V gene's germline CDR1 is SGHNT and CDR2 YYREEE (reference sequence). The V end was cut by 1 base, the J end by 2 bases, with 14 bases between. The CDR3 length is 16 residues. The CDR3 reads CASSLWTLTSTDTQYF. The CDR3 nucleotides read TGTGCCAGCAGCTTGTGGACACTTACTTCCACAGATACGCAGTATTTT.

The table lists this clonotype with many counts. The V gene is TRBV6-1, the J gene TRBJ2-7; D is uncertain. Germline values: CDR1 MNHNS, CDR2 SASEGT. The CDR3 contains 13 residues. V lost 5 bases, J lost 3 bases, and 11 bases lay in between. The CDR3 DNA is TGTGCCAGCAGTCCACAGCTATACTACGAGCAGTACTTC. The encoded protein is CASSPQLYYEQYF.

This clonotype has ten or more counts. The chain combines TRBV7-9 with TRBJ2-7; D uncertain. The germline V gene encodes CDR1 SEHNR and CDR2 FQNEAQ (reference sequence). This CDR3 has 13 amino acids. V was cut by 1 base and J by 4 bases, with 8 bases left in between. The CDR3 loop is CASSLGPEYEQYF. In nucleotides, the CDR3 is TGTGCCAGCAGCTTAGGGCCAGAGTACGAGCAGTACTTC.

This clonotype was picked up a small number of times. V usage is TRBV29-1 and J usage is TRBJ1-1; no reliable D call. The CDR3 has 12 residues. The germline gives CDR1 SQVTM, CDR2 ANQGSEA. V lost 2 bases to trimming and J lost 3 bases, with 7 bases between them. This chain's CDR3 is CSVEPGYTEAFF. The CDR3 DNA reads TGCAGCGTTGAACCGGGGTACACTGAAGCTTTCTTT.

This clonotype was recorded at least ten times. The chain joins TRBV7-3 to TRBJ2-1, with 9 bases fitting TRBD2. Germline lookup yields CDR1 SGHTA and CDR2 FQGTGA. V trimming: 0 bases; J trimming: 7 bases; junction bases outside the gene matches: 7. The CDR3 is 16 residues long. CDR3 in DNA: TGTGCCAGCAGCTTAACGAAAGCGGGGGGTGGTAATGAGCAGTTCTTC. Protein sequence: CASSLTKAGGGNEQFF.

At least ten counts were recorded for this clonotype. This rearrangement joins TRBV5-1 to TRBJ2-3; D might be TRBD1 (5 bases). Germline V CDR1 and CDR2: SGHRS, YFSETQ. Trimming pared 3 bases from V and 2 bases from J, leaving 13 bases between. The CDR3 runs 15 residues. CDR3 in amino acids: CASSSRVDNTDTQYF. The CDR3 nucleotides read TGCGCCAGCAGCTCCAGGGTGGACAACACAGATACGCAGTATTTT.

The gene calls are TRBV7-9 and TRBJ2-1; D is uncertain. Germline CDR1 reads SEHNR; CDR2 reads FQNEAQ (reference sequence). The CDR3 consists of 15 residues. V lost 3 bases and J lost 0, with 9 bases in between. DNA of the CDR3: TGTGCCAGCAGCTTCACTGAGAGCTCCTACAATGAGCAGTTCTTC. The encoded protein is CASSFTESSYNEQFF.

This clonotype showed up many times. The chain couples TRBV5-1 to TRBJ2-7, with D perhaps matching TRBD1 (6 bases). Germline CDR1 SGHRS, CDR2 YFSETQ. V was pared by 4 bases and J by 4 bases, with 12 bases between. The CDR3 has 13 residues. In DNA, the CDR3 is TGCGCCAGCAGCCCCCTGGACAGTTACGAGCAGTACTTC. Translated, it gives CASSPLDSYEQYF.

At least ten counts were recorded for this clonotype. The genes are TRBV20-1 and TRBJ1-4, with 8 bases lining up with TRBD1. Germline CDR1 DFQATT, CDR2 SNEGSKA (reference sequence). The CDR3 has 20 amino acids. V dropped 6 bases and J dropped 7; count of bases not matched to a gene: 28. The CDR3 nucleotides are TGCAGTGCGACCGGACCTATGGCTGGACACTCCAGGGGGCGAGGTGAAAAACTGTTTTTT. It codes for CSATGPMAGHSRGRGEKLFF.

A note on this clonotype: A much larger clone lies one base from this, so it may be a read error. This sequence joins TRBV11-1 and TRBJ2-7; TRBD2 might be the D (5 bases). The CDR3 extends over 17 amino acids. Germline CDR1 reads SGHAT; CDR2 reads FQDESV (reference sequence). CDR3 protein: CASSLTADIFSSCEQYF. For the CDR3, the DNA is TGTGCCAGCAGCTTAACAGCGGATATTTTTTCTTCCTGCGAGCAGTACTTC.

About this clonotype itself: Since a much larger clone is just one base distant, this may be a read error. The chain's CDR3 is CARSPPTGIKDTEAFF. Written as DNA, the CDR3 is TGTGCCAGGTCACCACCCACAGGGATCAAGGACACTGAAGCTTTCTTT. The chain carries TRBV18 and TRBJ1-1; D is perhaps TRBD1 (6 bases). In germline, CDR1 is KGHSH, CDR2 LQKENI. The CDR3 runs 16 residues.

At least ten counts were recorded for this clonotype. The chain uses TRBV20-1 and TRBJ1-2; 9 bases match TRBD1. Trimming cost V 6 bases and J 2 bases; bases outside gene matches: 7. CDR1 DFQATT and CDR2 SNEGSKA come from the germline V gene (reference sequence). This CDR3 comprises 14 residues. CDR3 sequence reads: CSAPWTGENYGYTF. CDR3 nucleotides: TGCAGTGCCCCCTGGACAGGGGAAAACTATGGCTACACCTTC.

This clonotype was detected many times. The chain employs TRBV18 and TRBJ2-5; no firm D call. From germline, CDR1 is KGHSH and CDR2 LQKENI. The CDR3 extends over 14 amino acids. The V gene lost 0 bases and the J gene lost 5 bases, with 10 bases spanning the gap. The CDR3 nucleotides read TGTGCCAGCTCACCACCGACGGGTACGGAGACCCAGTACTTC. This sequence encodes CASSPPTGTETQYF.

This clonotype has at least ten counts. The chain has TRBV3-1 and TRBJ1-5, with D perhaps matching TRBD1 (5 bases). Germline V gives CDR1 LGHDT, CDR2 YNNKEL (reference sequence). Trimming removed 4 bases from V and 2 bases from J, with 12 bases in between. This CDR3 comprises 15 residues. CDR3 DNA: TGTGCCAGCAGCCCTGCCGGGACTCGCAATCAGCCCCAGCATTTT. It yields the protein CASSPAGTRNQPQHF. Drawing the rest from reference TRBV3-1 and TRBJ1-5, the complete variable domain is DTAVSQTPKYLVTQMGNDKSIKCEQNLGHDTMYWYKQDSKKFLKIMFSYNNKELIINETVPNRFSPKSPDKAHLNLHINSLELGDSAVYFCASSPAGTRNQPQHFGDGTRLSIL.

This clonotype was picked up many times. The chain uses TRBV5-1 and TRBJ1-3; the D is unclear. V was shortened by 1 base and J by 0 bases, with 11 bases between the two germline ends. There are 16 residues in the CDR3. Germline V CDR1 and CDR2: SGHRS, YFSETQ. The CDR3 loop reads CASSLTPRTSGNTIYF. The CDR3 region has the DNA TGCGCCAGCAGCTTGACGCCACGGACCTCTGGAAACACCATATATTTT.

This clonotype was counted at least ten times. The chain joins TRBV7-2 to TRBJ1-1; D gene unclear. The CDR3 extends over 14 amino acids. The germline CDR1 and CDR2 sequences are SGHTA and FQGNSA. V lost 7 bases to trimming and J lost 3 bases, with 15 bases between them. Here the CDR3 DNA reads TGTGCCAGCAACATAAGAGGGTTGGACACTGAAGCTTTCTTT. This sequence encodes CASNIRGLDTEAFF. The whole variable domain, remainder taken from reference TRBV7-2 and TRBJ1-1, is GAGVSQSPSNKVTEKGKDVELRCDPISGHTALYWYRQSLGQGLEFLIYFQGNSAPDKSGLPSDRFSAERTGGSVSTLTIQRTQQEDSAVYLCASNIRGLDTEAFFGQGTRLTVV.

This clonotype was counted ten times or more. For the CDR3, the DNA is TGTGCCAGCAGCTTAGCGGCCCGGATGGTAGCTTTCTTT. Its translation is CASSLAARMVAFF. The chain uses TRBV7-9 and TRBJ1-1, with D unclear. Germline CDR1 and CDR2: SEHNR and FQNEAQ (reference sequence). Trimming took 0 bases from V and 10 from J, leaving 12 bases between them. The CDR3 length is 13 residues.

The chain couples TRBV6-5 to TRBJ2-1, with D perhaps TRBD2 (6 bases). The germline gives CDR1 MNHEY, CDR2 SVGAGI. The CDR3 has 18 residues. The V and J ends lost 4 bases and 6 bases respectively, with 25 bases between them. CDR3 DNA sequence: TGTGCCAGCAGTTCCTATCGTGGGGCGGGATTAATAAGCAATGAGCAGTTCTTC. Residues: CASSSYRGAGLISNEQFF.

At least ten counts were recorded for this clonotype. The chain recombines TRBV12-3 or TRBV12-4 with TRBJ2-7; D might be TRBD2 (5 bases). The CDR3 loop spans 13 amino acids. Trimming removed 5 bases from V and 2 bases from J, with 10 bases in between. DNA of the CDR3: TGTGCCAGCAGTCCGGGGTCAACCTACGAGCAGTACTTC. Protein: CASSPGSTYEQYF.

This clonotype occurred a few times. The chain has TRBV12-3 or TRBV12-4 and TRBJ2-1; D remains ambiguous. Deletions cut 5 bases from V and 4 bases from J, with 6 bases between. The CDR3 covers 12 residues. CDR3: CASSPDYNEQFF. The CDR3 DNA follows: TGTGCCAGCAGTCCCGATTACAATGAGCAGTTCTTC.